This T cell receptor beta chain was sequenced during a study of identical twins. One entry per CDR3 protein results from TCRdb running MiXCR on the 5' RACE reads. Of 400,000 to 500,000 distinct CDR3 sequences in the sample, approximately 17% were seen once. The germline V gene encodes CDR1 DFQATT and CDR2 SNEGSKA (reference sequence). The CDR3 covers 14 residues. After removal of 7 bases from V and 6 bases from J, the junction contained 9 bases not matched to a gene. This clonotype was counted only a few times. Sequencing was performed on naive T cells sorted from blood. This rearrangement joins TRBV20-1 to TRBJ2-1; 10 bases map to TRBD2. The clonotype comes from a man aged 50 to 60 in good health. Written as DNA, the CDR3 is TGCAGTGTTCGAAGCGGGGGGGCGTTCAATGAGCAGTTCTTC. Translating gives CSVRSGGAFNEQFF.